This section outlines one T cell receptor beta chain sequence together with its context. No antigen is known for it. No clone much larger than this one lies a single base away; base qualities are absent. The germline V gene sets CDR1 to MNHEY and CDR2 to SVGAGI. Between the V and J ends, shortened by 9 bases and 4 bases respectively, the junction contains 10 bases. CDR3 length: 12 amino acids, cysteine to phenylalanine. The CDR3 DNA has 36 bases and is translated from base 1. The data are from a study of T cell responses to AZD1222 COVID-19 vaccine (dated by TCRdb to 2020 to 2023). Looking at the study overall: AZD1222 recipients whose second dose came at about 4 weeks and those whose second dose came at about 12 weeks were combined into one group, since spike-specific TCR depth and breadth did not differ between the two schedules. TCR sequencing was performed for fewer than 250 trial participants, of whom roughly 200 were given two doses of AZD1222 and roughly 25 were given two doses of MenACWY control vaccine. Trial participants were enrolled by age into 18-55, 56-69 and 70-plus year subgroups, with roughly 160, 29 and 62 TCR-sequenced participants respectively.

The CDR3 regions of human TCRbeta chains were analyzed by immunosequencing. The source study handled its data this way. Repertoire TCRs were matched against a reference library of SARS-CoV-2-specific TCRs generated with the MIRA antigen-specificity platform. Breadth was defined as the fraction of unique TCRs that were SARS-CoV-2-associated, and depth was defined as the fraction of total T cells that were SARS-CoV-2-associated. Using the MIRA data, each spike-specific TCR was mapped to the spike region that the TCR reacts to and placed in a CD4 or CD8 class. Log10-transformed breadth and depth values were compared by one-way ANOVA with Sidak's multiple comparisons tests. TCRdb obtained this table from immuneACCESS and retained in-frame rearrangements with V and J assigned. These tables miss some clones; where compared with another copy, unresolved V genes account for less than half of the shortfall, and the remainder is unexplained. D and trimming come from the DNA, and the V and J calls and clone size come from that table. The sample table contains 150,000 to 200,000 clones; only one count was recorded for about 95% of them. 0.64% of the sample is taken by the ten largest.

Interpreted using the paper, the time point label stands for: baseline before first vaccination. The vaccinee samples were drawn from two UK trials, COV001 and COV002, one of which was a single-blind randomized controlled phase 2/3 trial testing AZD1222 (ChAdOx1 nCoV-19) in healthy adults. For TCRbeta chain sequencing, PBMC samples were collected from trial participants at day 0 and at day 28 after the second dose. General conclusions and limits of the study: CD4 TCRs associated with the vaccine covered the entire spike protein, and the dominant responses were in regions 160-218 and 743-854. Only five or six AZD1222 recipients were SARS-CoV-2 seropositive at baseline, limiting conclusions about previously exposed vaccinees. Reportedly, close to half of the unique spike-specific TCRs recognized epitopes lying outside the regions that are mutated in the B.1.351 and B.1.1.7 variants. In the small 56-69-year group, the increase in depth fell short of significance, most likely because of low power. Spike-specific TCR breadth and depth rose significantly after two AZD1222 doses compared with day 0 and with MenACWY recipients. Participants were mostly white British and included more females than males, and it was suggested by the authors that clonal diversity may have been underestimated. Because no day 14 peak-response samples were available, repertoires were characterized only after the peak T cell response.

The TCR was taken from an adult in good health. The specimen comprised peripheral blood, sampled on day 0 of AZD1222 vaccination. The chain is made from TRBV6-5 and TRBJ1-5; the D gene cannot be resolved reliably. The sequence in DNA is TGTGCCAGTCGACGGAGAAATCAGCCCCAGCATTTT. It codes for CASRRRNQPQHF.